These 18 T cell receptor beta chains were sequenced from one sample in a study of T-cell memory formation after mild COVID-19. TCRdb fed the 5' RACE reads into MiXCR, producing one record per CDR3 protein. The table has hundreds of thousands of distinct CDR3 sequences, 20% seen once. Source material: PBMCs or a T cell subset sorted from them (not recorded which). These receptors all stem from an adult woman who had mild COVID-19 (a few samples of this study predate the infection). Cell type and time point are not known.

This clonotype was seen only a few times. The chain has TRBV5-1 and TRBJ2-7, with D possibly being TRBD1 (5 bases). The germline V and J ends were trimmed by 3 bases and 2 bases, with 12 bases remaining between them. The CDR3 consists of 14 residues. Germline V gene data show CDR1 as SGHRS and CDR2 as YFSETQ. The CDR3 nucleotides are TGCGCCAGCAGCTCGTCCTCAGGGACCTACGAGCAGTACTTC. Translating gives CASSSSSGTYEQYF.

The rearrangement uses TRBV2 and TRBJ1-5; TRBD1 might be the D (6 bases). This CDR3 spans 15 amino acids. Germline V gene data show CDR1 as SNHLY and CDR2 as FYNNEI. V lost 2 bases and J 4 bases, leaving 12 bases between the germline ends. CDR3 protein: CASSEPTGRNQPQHF. The CDR3 DNA reads TGTGCCAGCAGTGAACCCACAGGGAGGAATCAGCCCCAGCATTTT.

The V call is TRBV3-1, the J call TRBJ2-5; D is undetermined. The CDR3 sequence is 15 residues long. The V and J ends lost 4 bases and 5 bases respectively, with 17 bases between them. Germline CDR1 is LGHDT and CDR2 is YNNKEL (reference sequence). DNA for the CDR3: TGTGCCAGCAGCCCCGCCGGCCTGAGTGGGGAGACCCAGTACTTC. This translates into CASSPAGLSGETQYF.

The chain uses TRBV7-2 and TRBJ2-7, with D maybe TRBD2 (6 bases). From germline, CDR1 is SGHTA and CDR2 FQGNSA. Trimming pared 1 base from V and 7 bases from J, leaving 11 bases between. The CDR3 covers 13 residues. CDR3 amino acids: CASSLDYRGEQYF. CDR3 nucleotides: TGTGCCAGCAGCTTAGACTACCGGGGGGAGCAGTACTTC.

This clonotype was observed a few times. This chain links TRBV20-1 with TRBJ1-2; 8 bases align to TRBD1. The ends lost 5 bases at V and 8 bases at J; junction bases unmatched: 16. Germline loops: CDR1 DFQATT, CDR2 SNEGSKA (reference sequence). The CDR3 loop spans 15 amino acids. The CDR3: CSASGPGGGGYGYTF. DNA for the CDR3: TGCAGTGCTTCGGGACCAGGGGGCGGAGGTTACGGCTACACCTTC.

This clonotype has at least ten counts. J is TRBJ2-1 and V is TRBV20-1; tentatively, D is TRBD2 (5 bases). V was pared by 5 bases and J by 11 bases, with 19 bases between. There are 13 residues in the CDR3. Germline CDR1 and CDR2: DFQATT and SNEGSKA (reference sequence). CDR3 sequence (DNA): TGCAGTGCTGACTCTAATGAGGGTTCGAAGCAGTTCTTC. Translated, it gives CSADSNEGSKQFF.

The V and J genes are TRBV15 and TRBJ2-1, with 9 bases identical to TRBD2. This CDR3 spans 15 amino acids. The ends lost 6 bases at V and 6 bases at J; junction bases unmatched: 9. CDR1 and CDR2 from the germline V gene are LNHNV and YYDKDF (reference sequence). The CDR3 region is CATRKPGLASNEQFF. The CDR3, as DNA: TGTGCCACCAGAAAACCGGGACTAGCATCCAATGAGCAGTTCTTC.

The chain couples TRBV30 to TRBJ2-5, with D unclear. Trimming shortened V by 0 bases and J by 2 bases, and 7 bases separated the two germline ends. The V gene's germline CDR1 is GTSNPN and CDR2 SVGIG (reference sequence). This CDR3 contains 13 residues. CDR3 in DNA: TGTGCCTGGAGTGTACAACTACAAGAGACCCAGTACTTC. The encoded protein is CAWSVQLQETQYF.

J is TRBJ2-1 and V is TRBV9, with a weak D call TRBD2 (5 bases). Trimming stripped 4 bases from V and 10 bases from J, with 18 bases between. The germline V gene has CDR1 SGDLS and CDR2 YYNGEE. This CDR3 is built from 14 residues. CDR3 in DNA: TGTGCCAGCAGCTCTACCTCCCGCCCGGGGGAGCAGTTCTTC. Its translation: CASSSTSRPGEQFF.

The V and J genes are TRBV14 and TRBJ2-2, with 7 nucleotides matching TRBD2. This CDR3 has 21 residues. Germline-derived CDR1 and CDR2 are SGHDN and FVKESK. J gave up 1 base and V 2 bases, and 19 bases lay outside the gene matches. The CDR3 region has the DNA TGTGCCAGCAGCCAAAACCTTAGACCGGGACTACCCTTGAGGAACACCGGGGAGCTGTTTTTT. Its protein is CASSQNLRPGLPLRNTGELFF. The full variable domain, its missing parts supplied by reference TRBV14 and TRBJ2-2, is EAGVTQFPSHSVIEKGQTVTLRCDPISGHDNLYWYRRVMGKEIKFLLHFVKESKQDESGMPNNRFLAERTGGTYSTLKVQPAELEDSGVYFCASSQNLRPGLPLRNTGELFFGEGSRLTVL.

The chain uses TRBV12-3 or TRBV12-4 and TRBJ1-6; D might be TRBD1 (5 bases). Trimming shortened V by 7 bases and J by 1 base, and 11 bases separated the two germline ends. CDR3 length: 15 amino acids. The CDR3 sequence is CASTLGRSYNSPLHF. Written as DNA, the CDR3 is TGTGCCAGCACCCTGGGGCGATCCTATAATTCACCCCTCCACTTT.

The chain employs TRBV27 and TRBJ2-5; TRBD2 aligns across 9 bases. The germline V gene encodes CDR1 MNHEY and CDR2 SMNVEV (reference sequence). This CDR3 has 19 amino acids. Germline trimming cut 2 bases from V and 3 bases from J; bases unmatched to any gene: 16. DNA for the CDR3: TGTGCCAGCAGTTTAAGGTTTAGCGGGGGACGTAGAAGAAAAGAGACCCAGTACTTC. As protein: CASSLRFSGGRRRKETQYF.

This sequence joins TRBV4-2 and TRBJ2-1; possibly TRBD2 for D (6 bases). The CDR3 is made up of 15 amino acids. Germline CDR1 reads LGHNA; CDR2 reads YNFKEQ. Trimming removed 0 bases at V and 7 bases at J, with 13 bases between. CDR3 sequence reads: CASSQEETRANEQFF. The CDR3 bases are TGTGCCAGCAGCCAAGAGGAGACTAGGGCGAATGAGCAGTTCTTC.

This clonotype occurred a few times. This chain joins TRBV5-4 and TRBJ2-1; D uncertain. Germline CDR1 SGHNT, CDR2 YYREEE (reference sequence). The CDR3 is 16 residues long. Trimming left V 4 bases short and J 2 bases short, with 16 bases between. The CDR3 loop reads CASSLPTLGAYNEQFF. The CDR3 DNA reads TGTGCCAGCAGCCTTCCCACTCTCGGCGCCTACAATGAGCAGTTCTTC.

J is TRBJ2-5 and V is TRBV4-1; 11 bases line up with TRBD2. The CDR3 length is 17 residues. CDR1 and CDR2 (germline): MGHRA, YSYEKL. Losses at the gene ends were 3 bases for V and 1 base for J; bases not matched to a gene: 7. The CDR3 nucleotides are TGCGCCAGCAGCCACCCCACTAGCGGGGGCGTCCAAGAGACCCAGTACTTC. It encodes CASSHPTSGGVQETQYF.

The chain is built from TRBV11-3 and TRBJ2-1; no reliable D call. In germline, CDR1 is SGHNT, CDR2 YENEEA. The CDR3 totals 15 residues. V was pared by 6 bases and J by 4 bases, with 16 bases between. The CDR3 sequence is CASRPQRGVYNEQFF. Written as DNA, the CDR3 is TGTGCCAGCAGACCTCAGCGTGGGGTATACAATGAGCAGTTCTTC.

A remark on this clonotype: Mismatch with germline at one junction end may stem from a read error. V usage is TRBV7-7 and J usage is TRBJ2-5, with a possible D match to TRBD1 (5 bases). CDR1 is SSHAT and CDR2 is FNYEAQ in the germline V gene (reference sequence). This CDR3 has 15 residues. The CDR3 DNA reads as TGTGCTAGCAGCTTAGGGCCAGGGAACCAAGAGACCCAGTACTTC. Translated: CASSLGPGNQETQYF. Combining the CDR3 with reference TRBV7-7 and TRBJ2-5 gives the whole variable domain GAGVSQSPRYKVTKRGQDVTLRCDPISSHATLYWYQQALGQGPEFLTYFNYEAQPDKSGLPSDRFSAERPEGSISTLTIQRTEQRDSAMYRCASSLGPGNQETQYFGPGTRLLVL.

This clonotype was observed a handful of times. The chain combines TRBV7-2 with TRBJ2-7; 8 nucleotides align to TRBD1. Germline CDR1 is SGHTA and CDR2 is FQGNSA. The CDR3 sequence is 14 residues long. With V trimmed by 4 bases and J by 3 bases, 5 bases remained unmatched. This CDR3 reads CASSSFTGGYEQYF. DNA of the CDR3: TGTGCCAGCAGCTCGTTTACAGGGGGCTACGAGCAGTACTTC.